The 15 T cell receptor beta chains below all came from one sample that was sequenced in a study of vaccination effects on CD4 cells after COVID-19. TCRdb's table, derived via immunoSEQ multiplex PCR, lists solely in-frame clones and lacks some. The sample lists about 50,000 clones; over 60% were seen once. These receptors have no identified antigens. Culture lasted 10 days before CD4+ T cell isolation. The sequences come from CD4+ T cells from PBMCs cultured without peptide, collected before COVID-19 vaccination. These receptors all come from a human donor who received a COVID-19 vaccine.

The rearrangement joins TRBV5-5 to TRBJ1-5, with 9 bases identical to TRBD1. J lost 2 bases, V lost 3 bases, and 0 bases had no gene match. The CDR3 is 14 amino acids. Germline CDR1 reads SGHKS; CDR2 reads YYEKEE (reference sequence). The CDR3 spells CASSWTGGNQPQHF. The CDR3 DNA reads as TGTGCCAGCAGCTGGACAGGGGGCAATCAGCCCCAGCATTTT.

The CDR3 sequence is CASSYSLTGSGNTIYF. The CDR3, as DNA: TGTGCCAGCAGTTACTCCCTGACAGGCTCTGGAAACACCATATATTTT. V and J are TRBV6-5 and TRBJ1-3, with D possibly matching TRBD1 (6 bases). CDR1 and CDR2 (germline): MNHEY, SVGAGI. The length of the CDR3 is 16 residues. V gave up 0 bases and J gave up 0 bases, with 9 bases separating them.

V is TRBV7-2 and J is TRBJ1-2; D not certain. The CDR3 loop spans 13 amino acids. CDR1 and CDR2 (germline): SGHTA, FQGNSA. Trimming took 3 bases from V and 1 from J, leaving 6 bases between them. The CDR3: CASSLYNNYGYTF. In DNA, the CDR3 is TGTGCCAGCAGCTTGTACAATAACTATGGCTACACCTTC.

The sample holds one count of this clone. The V call is TRBV5-1, the J call TRBJ2-1; 12 bases agree with TRBD1. The germline gives CDR1 SGHRS, CDR2 YFSETQ. CDR3 length: 16 amino acids. With 4 bases clipped from V and 4 bases from J, the junction kept 6 bases outside the gene matches. In DNA form, the CDR3 reads TGCGCCAGCAGCCTCCTGGGACAGGGGGCTTACAATGAGCAGTTCTTC. It specifies CASSLLGQGAYNEQFF.

The genes are TRBV6-5 and TRBJ2-7, with a possible D match to TRBD1 (8 bases). The CDR3 has 15 residues. Trimming removed 0 bases from V and 6 bases from J, with 15 bases in between. Germline V gene sequence: CDR1 MNHEY, CDR2 SVGAGI. DNA of the CDR3: TGTGCCAGCAGTTACTCACGGACAGGGAGGGGCGAGCAGTACGTC. Its protein is CASSYSRTGRGEQYV.

The chain uses TRBV1 and TRBJ2-5; the DNA was not compared with TRBD1, the D call given in the table. TRBV1 is termed a pseudogene. CDR3 length: 15 residues. This CDR3 is CTSSSSDRSQETQYF. Here the CDR3 DNA reads TGCACCAGCAGCTCCTCAGACAGGAGCCAAGAGACCCAGTACTTC.

V gene TRBV4-1 combines with J gene TRBJ1-6, with no clear D. Trimming took 2 bases from V and 5 from J, leaving 10 bases between them. Germline CDR1 reads MGHRA; CDR2 reads YSYEKL. There are 15 residues in the CDR3. In nucleotides, the CDR3 is TGCGCCAGCAGCCAAACCGGGTCAAATAATTCACCCCTCCACTTT. Its protein product is CASSQTGSNNSPLHF.

The chain is built from TRBV9 and TRBJ2-1; 11 bases line up with TRBD2. V was pared by 2 bases and J by 8 bases, with 3 bases of the junction left unmatched. Germline CDR1 is SGDLS and CDR2 is YYNGEE. CDR3 length: 14 residues. CDR3 region: CASSVSGGADEQFF. CDR3 sequence (DNA): TGTGCCAGCAGCGTTAGCGGGGGGGCAGATGAGCAGTTCTTC.

The V gene is TRBV6-5, the J gene TRBJ1-6; 9 positions agree with TRBD1. Germline lookup yields CDR1 MNHEY and CDR2 SVGAGI. Trimming took 6 bases from V and 9 from J; bases not matched to a gene: 6. CDR3 size: 14 residues. CDR3 protein: CASSFTGGGSPLHF. CDR3 nucleotides: TGTGCCAGCAGCTTTACAGGGGGCGGTTCACCCCTCCACTTT.

The J gene is TRBJ1-1, the V gene TRBV5-4; TRBD1 aligns across 9 bases. CDR1 is SGHNT, CDR2 YYREEE, per germline (reference sequence). V lost 4 bases and J lost 1; bases outside the gene matches: 5. This CDR3 is built from 15 residues. The CDR3 reads CASSDATGGNTEAFF. CDR3 coding DNA: TGTGCCAGCAGCGACGCGACAGGGGGGAACACTGAAGCTTTCTTT.

This clone was counted only a few times. V and J are TRBV11-2 and TRBJ2-7; D call uncertain. CDR1 is SGHAT, CDR2 FQNNGV, per germline. The length of the CDR3 is 13 residues. V lost 2 bases, J lost 4 bases, and 9 bases lay in between. The CDR3 nucleotides are TGTGCCAGCAGCTTATCAGGTGTTTACGAGCAGTACGTC. Residues: CASSLSGVYEQYV.

The J gene is TRBJ1-4, the V gene TRBV28; possibly TRBD1 for D (6 bases). V was shortened by 2 bases and J by 6 bases, with 16 bases between the two germline ends. The germline V gene encodes CDR1 MDHEN and CDR2 SYDVKM. The CDR3 is made up of 16 amino acids. The CDR3 bases are TGTGCCAGCAGTTTAGTAGGGGGACGGGCATATGAAAAACTGTTTTTT. Its translation is CASSLVGGRAYEKLFF.

The gene calls are TRBV2 and TRBJ2-7; 8 nucleotides align to TRBD1. Germline loops: CDR1 SNHLY, CDR2 FYNNEI. V was pared by 4 bases and J by 2 bases, with 1 base of the junction left unmatched. The CDR3 runs to 13 residues. In DNA form, the CDR3 reads TGTGCCAGCAGTGTGACAGGGGCCTACGAGCAGTACGTC. Encoded protein: CASSVTGAYEQYV.

This clone was detected a few times. The rearrangement uses TRBV14 and TRBJ1-2; D may be TRBD1 (5 bases). The germline V gene encodes CDR1 SGHDN and CDR2 FVKESK. Deletions cut 3 bases from V and 5 bases from J, with 16 bases between. The CDR3 runs 15 residues. The DNA for the CDR3 is TGTGCCAGCAGCCACCAACCGGGACCCCCATATGGCTACACCTTC. Amino acid sequence: CASSHQPGPPYGYTF.

This chain connects TRBV3-1 (or the pseudogene TRBV3-2) to TRBJ1-3, with D tentatively TRBD1 (5 bases). V lost 0 bases to trimming and J lost 0 bases, with 6 bases between them. The CDR3 totals 15 residues. Germline V gene lookup returns CDR1 LGHDT and CDR2 YNNKEL (reference sequence). DNA for the CDR3: TGTGCCAGCAGCCAAGAGGGGGGCTCTGGAAACACCATATATTTT. Protein sequence: CASSQEGGSGNTIYF.